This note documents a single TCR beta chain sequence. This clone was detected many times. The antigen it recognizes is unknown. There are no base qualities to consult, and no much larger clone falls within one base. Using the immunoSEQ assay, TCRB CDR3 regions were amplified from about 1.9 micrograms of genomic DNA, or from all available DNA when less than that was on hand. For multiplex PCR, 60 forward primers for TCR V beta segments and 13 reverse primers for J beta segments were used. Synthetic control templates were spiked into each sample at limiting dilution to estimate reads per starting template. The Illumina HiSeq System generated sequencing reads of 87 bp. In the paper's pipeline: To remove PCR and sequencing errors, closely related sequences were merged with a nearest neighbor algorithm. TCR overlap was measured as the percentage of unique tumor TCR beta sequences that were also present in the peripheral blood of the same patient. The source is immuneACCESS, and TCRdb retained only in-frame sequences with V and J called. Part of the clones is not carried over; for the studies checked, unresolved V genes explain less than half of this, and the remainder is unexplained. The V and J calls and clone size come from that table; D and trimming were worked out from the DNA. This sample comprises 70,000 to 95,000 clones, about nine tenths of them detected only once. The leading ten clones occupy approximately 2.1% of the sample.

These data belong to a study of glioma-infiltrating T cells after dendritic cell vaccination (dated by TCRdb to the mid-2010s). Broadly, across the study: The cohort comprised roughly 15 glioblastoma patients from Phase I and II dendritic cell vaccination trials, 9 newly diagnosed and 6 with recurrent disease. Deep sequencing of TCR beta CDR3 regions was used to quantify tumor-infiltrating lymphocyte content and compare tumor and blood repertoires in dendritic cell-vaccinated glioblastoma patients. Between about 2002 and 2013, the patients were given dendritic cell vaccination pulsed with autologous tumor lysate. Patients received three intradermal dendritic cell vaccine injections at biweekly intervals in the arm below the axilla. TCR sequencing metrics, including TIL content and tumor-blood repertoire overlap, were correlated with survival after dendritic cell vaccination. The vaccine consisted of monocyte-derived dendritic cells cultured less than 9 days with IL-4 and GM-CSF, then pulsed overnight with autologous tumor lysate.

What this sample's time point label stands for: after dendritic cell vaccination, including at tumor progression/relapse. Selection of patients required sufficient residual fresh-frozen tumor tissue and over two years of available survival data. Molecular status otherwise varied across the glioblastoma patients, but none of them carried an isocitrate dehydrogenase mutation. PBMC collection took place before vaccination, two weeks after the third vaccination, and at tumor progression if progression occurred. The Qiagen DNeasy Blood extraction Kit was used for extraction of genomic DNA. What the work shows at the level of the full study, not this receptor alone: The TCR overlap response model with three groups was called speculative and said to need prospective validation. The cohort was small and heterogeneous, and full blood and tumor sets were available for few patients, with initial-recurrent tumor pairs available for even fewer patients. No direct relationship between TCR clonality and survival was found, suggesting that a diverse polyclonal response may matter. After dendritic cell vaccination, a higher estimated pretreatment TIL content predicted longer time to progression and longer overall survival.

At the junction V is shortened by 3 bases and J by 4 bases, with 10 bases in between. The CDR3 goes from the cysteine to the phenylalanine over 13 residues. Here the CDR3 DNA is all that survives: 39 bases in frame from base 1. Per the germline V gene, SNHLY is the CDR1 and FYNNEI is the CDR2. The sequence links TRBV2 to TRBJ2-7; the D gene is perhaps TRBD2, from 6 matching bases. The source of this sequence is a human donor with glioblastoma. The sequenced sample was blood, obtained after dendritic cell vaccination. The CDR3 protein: CASSEEGWYEQYF. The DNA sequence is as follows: TGTGCCAGCAGTGAGGAGGGCTGGTACGAGCAGTACTTC.